A selection of T cell receptor delta chains follows, all from one sample in a study of Vδ1+ human thymocytes. TCRdb called clones anew from the multiplex PCR reads with CATT. The sample has roughly 55,000 delta-chain clones, roughly 15% seen once. Material for sequencing was Vdelta1+ gamma-delta thymocytes from the thymus. The receptors here all came from a boy in the first two years of life who had congenital heart surgery. Each CDR3 is given with its conserved first and last residue. D genes are given only for firm matches. Clone size is given for some rows only: seen once, a few or many times, or a class if the clone is expanded.

J gene: TRDJ1
V gene: TRDV1
D gene: TRDD3
clone size: few
CDR3 protein: CALGEIPYVGDKKNKLIF
CDR3 DNA: TGTGCTCTTGGGGAAATCCCCTACGTGGGGGATAAAAAGAATAAACTCATCTTT

J gene: TRDJ1
V gene: TRDV1
D gene: TRDD3
clone size: NA
CDR3 protein: CALGERYRFVLGDPTRGLIF
CDR3 DNA: TGTGCTCTTGGGGAACGCTACAGATTCGTACTGGGGGATCCCACGCGAGGGCTCATCTTT

J gene: TRDJ1
V gene: TRDV1
D gene: TRDD3
clone size: few
CDR3 protein: CALGEPGWGIPLYTDKLIF
CDR3 DNA: TGTGCTCTTGGGGAACCTGGATGGGGGATCCCATTGTACACCGATAAACTCATCTTT

J gene: TRDJ1
V gene: TRDV1
D gene: NA
clone size: few
CDR3 protein: CALGELALSDKLIF
CDR3 DNA: TGTGCTCTTGGGGAACTTGCCCTCTCCGATAAACTCATCTTT

J gene: TRDJ1
V gene: TRDV1
D gene: TRDD2
clone size: NA
CDR3 protein: CALGELHGLPKDLGTHTDKLIF
CDR3 DNA: TGTGCTCTTGGGGAACTTCACGGCCTTCCTAAGGATCTGGGGACCCACACCGATAAACTCATCTTT

J gene: TRDJ1
V gene: TRDV1
D gene: NA
clone size: NA
CDR3 protein: CALGARTPAGIWYTDKLIF
CDR3 DNA: TGTGCTCTTGGGGCCCGTACCCCCGCTGGAATCTGGTACACCGATAAACTCATCTTT

J gene: TRDJ1
V gene: TRDV1
D gene: TRDD3
clone size: few
CDR3 protein: CALGDPLIPGGYPYTDKLIF
CDR3 DNA: TGTGCTCTTGGGGATCCCCTTATTCCCGGGGGATACCCGTACACCGATAAACTCATCTTT

J gene: TRDJ1
V gene: TRDV1
D gene: TRDD3
clone size: NA
CDR3 protein: CALGVGGRWGIMGNTDKLIF
CDR3 DNA: TGTGCTCTTGGGGTTGGAGGGCGGTGGGGGATAATGGGAAACACCGATAAACTCATCTTT

J gene: TRDJ1
V gene: TRDV1
D gene: TRDD3
clone size: few
CDR3 protein: CALGELRPNVPYWGTNTDKLIF
CDR3 DNA: TGTGCTCTTGGGGAACTACGCCCTAACGTCCCTTACTGGGGGACAAACACCGATAAACTCATCTTT

J gene: TRDJ1
V gene: TRDV1
D gene: NA
clone size: few
CDR3 protein: CALGELNLFTFRADKLIF
CDR3 DNA: TGTGCTCTTGGGGAACTTAACCTTTTCACTTTTAGGGCCGATAAACTCATCTTT

J gene: TRDJ1
V gene: TRDV1
D gene: TRDD3
clone size: few
CDR3 protein: CALGVLFPGGYRYTDKLIF
CDR3 DNA: TGTGCTCTTGGGGTCCTATTCCCTGGGGGATACCGGTACACCGATAAACTCATCTTT

J gene: TRDJ1
V gene: TRDV1
D gene: TRDD2
clone size: NA
CDR3 protein: CALGARPSCLAVEYTDKLIF
CDR3 DNA: TGTGCTCTTGGGGCCAGGCCTTCCTGCCTGGCCGTCGAGTACACCGATAAACTCATCTTT

J gene: TRDJ1
V gene: TRDV1
D gene: TRDD3
clone size: NA
CDR3 protein: CALGFRAWASPGDTGNHYTDKLIF
CDR3 DNA: TGTGCTCTTGGGTTTAGGGCCTGGGCTTCGCCGGGGGATACTGGTAATCATTACACCGATAAACTCATCTTT

J gene: TRDJ1
V gene: TRDV1
D gene: TRDD3
clone size: NA
CDR3 protein: CALGEPYWGTPKLIF
CDR3 DNA: TGTGCTCTTGGGGAACCCTACTGGGGGACCCCGAAACTCATCTTT

J gene: TRDJ1
V gene: TRDV1
D gene: NA
clone size: few
CDR3 protein: CALGVRPSPMGKNTDKLIF
CDR3 DNA: TGTGCTCTTGGGGTCCGGCCTTCCCCTATGGGGAAAAACACCGATAAACTCATCTTT

J gene: TRDJ1
V gene: TRDV2
D gene: TRDD3
clone size: medium-sized
CDR3 protein: CACDSTGGYADKLIF
CDR3 DNA: TGTGCCTGTGACTCGACTGGGGGATACGCCGATAAACTCATCTTT

J gene: TRDJ1
V gene: TRDV1
D gene: TRDD3
clone size: few
CDR3 protein: CALGELGLLYWGIVGTDKLIF
CDR3 DNA: TGTGCTCTTGGGGAACTCGGCCTCCTGTACTGGGGGATCGTAGGTACCGATAAACTCATCTTT

J gene: TRDJ2
V gene: TRDV2
D gene: TRDD3
clone size: few
CDR3 protein: CACDTSYRKYLYWGSTAQLFF
CDR3 DNA: TGTGCCTGTGACACTAGTTACCGAAAATATCTGTACTGGGGGTCGACAGCACAACTCTTCTTT

J gene: TRDJ1
V gene: TRDV1
D gene: TRDD3
clone size: NA
CDR3 protein: CALGEEVPTGGYDTDKLIF
CDR3 DNA: TGTGCTCTTGGGGAAGAAGTCCCTACTGGGGGATACGACACCGATAAACTCATCTTT

J gene: TRDJ1
V gene: TRDV1
D gene: TRDD3
clone size: NA
CDR3 protein: CALGELGPGWYWGIRSEYHTDKLIF
CDR3 DNA: TGTGCTCTTGGGGAACTAGGCCCCGGTTGGTACTGGGGGATACGCTCAGAATATCACACCGATAAACTCATCTTT

J gene: TRDJ1
V gene: TRDV1
D gene: TRDD3
clone size: few
CDR3 protein: CALGDPWGIPDKLIF
CDR3 DNA: TGTGCTCTTGGGGACCCATGGGGGATACCCGATAAACTCATCTTT

J gene: TRDJ1
V gene: TRDV1
D gene: TRDD3
clone size: few
CDR3 protein: CALGELAFGLGIPGTYTDKLIF
CDR3 DNA: TGTGCTCTTGGGGAACTAGCCTTCGGTCTGGGGATACCGGGGACGTACACCGATAAACTCATCTTT

J gene: TRDJ1
V gene: TRDV1
D gene: TRDD3
clone size: NA
CDR3 protein: CALGELVYFLRGGYTPTDKLIF
CDR3 DNA: TGTGCTCTTGGGGAACTAGTCTATTTCCTACGTGGGGGATACACCCCTACCGATAAACTCATCTTT

J gene: TRDJ1
V gene: TRDV1
D gene: TRDD3
clone size: few
CDR3 protein: CALGDRRVELGGYTDKLIF
CDR3 DNA: TGTGCTCTTGGGGACCGGAGGGTAGAACTGGGGGGATACACCGATAAACTCATCTTT

J gene: TRDJ1
V gene: TRDV1
D gene: NA
clone size: few
CDR3 protein: CALGEKFGFSYGSGFYTDKLIF
CDR3 DNA: TGTGCTCTTGGGGAAAAATTTGGTTTTTCCTATGGGTCGGGGTTTTACACCGATAAACTCATCTTT

J gene: TRDJ1
V gene: TRDV1
D gene: NA
clone size: NA
CDR3 protein: CALGVPRTGGTDKLIF
CDR3 DNA: TGTGCTCTTGGGGTCCCTAGAACCGGGGGCACCGATAAACTCATCTTT

J gene: TRDJ1
V gene: TRDV2
D gene: NA
clone size: NA
CDR3 protein: CACDTGPLLFGGHTDKLIF
CDR3 DNA: NA

J gene: TRDJ1
V gene: TRDV1
D gene: NA
clone size: few
CDR3 protein: CALGEPGLLYTDKLIF
CDR3 DNA: TGTGCTCTTGGGGAACCGGGGTTATTGTACACCGATAAACTCATCTTT

J gene: TRDJ1
V gene: TRDV1
D gene: NA
clone size: few
CDR3 protein: CALGERRDVNVKLIF
CDR3 DNA: TGTGCTCTTGGGGAACGAAGGGACGTAAATGTTAAACTCATCTTT

J gene: TRDJ1
V gene: TRDV1
D gene: TRDD3
clone size: NA
CDR3 protein: CALGTQRPSSWYWGIRGAYTDKLIF
CDR3 DNA: TGTGCTCTTGGGACACAAAGGCCTTCCTCCTGGTACTGGGGGATACGCGGGGCGTACACCGATAAACTCATCTTT

J gene: TRDJ1
V gene: TRDV1
D gene: NA
clone size: once
CDR3 protein: CALAITPPRIRGVVMDTDKLIF
CDR3 DNA: TGTGCTCTTGCGATAACCCCCCCCCGAATACGGGGGGTGGTTATGGACACCGATAAACTCATCTTT

J gene: TRDJ1
V gene: TRDV1
D gene: TRDD3
clone size: NA
CDR3 protein: CALGELRTVLGDVDPYTDKLIF
CDR3 DNA: TGTGCTCTTGGGGAACTAAGAACTGTACTGGGGGATGTAGACCCTTACACCGATAAACTCATCTTT

J gene: TRDJ1
V gene: TRDV1
D gene: TRDD3
clone size: NA
CDR3 protein: CALGELASHALPFTGGYATDKLIF
CDR3 DNA: TGTGCTCTTGGGGAACTAGCCTCCCACGCTCTCCCTTTTACTGGGGGATACGCCACCGATAAACTCATCTTT

J gene: TRDJ1
V gene: TRDV1
D gene: TRDD2
clone size: NA
CDR3 protein: CALGELGILPTGYWGTPPKCPDKLIF
CDR3 DNA: TGTGCTCTTGGGGAGCTAGGGATCCTTCCTACAGGGTACTGGGGAACCCCCCCGAAGTGCCCCGATAAACTCATCTTT

J gene: TRDJ1
V gene: TRDV1
D gene: TRDD3
clone size: NA
CDR3 protein: CALGEPPRRLVLGIRHNTDKLIF
CDR3 DNA: TGTGCTCTTGGGGAACCCCCCCGTCGTTTAGTCTTAGGGATACGCCATAACACCGATAAACTCATCTTT

J gene: TRDJ1
V gene: TRDV1
D gene: TRDD3
clone size: once
CDR3 protein: CALGNPTGGVDTDKLIF
CDR3 DNA: TGTGCTCTTGGGAACCCAACTGGGGGGGTCGACACCGATAAACTCATCTTT

J gene: TRDJ1
V gene: TRDV1
D gene: NA
clone size: NA
CDR3 protein: CALGERIPDCGGRYTDKLIF
CDR3 DNA: TGTGCTCTTGGGGAACGTATTCCAGATTGTGGGGGTCGGTACACCGATAAACTCATCTTT

J gene: TRDJ1
V gene: TRDV1
D gene: TRDD3
clone size: NA
CDR3 protein: CALGAHTGTGGYVPYTDKLIF
CDR3 DNA: TGTGCTCTTGGGGCGCATACAGGAACTGGGGGATACGTCCCTTACACCGATAAACTCATCTTT

J gene: TRDJ1
V gene: TRDV1
D gene: TRDD3
clone size: few
CDR3 protein: CALGELNWGRDKYTDKLIF
CDR3 DNA: TGTGCTCTTGGGGAACTCAACTGGGGGAGAGACAAGTACACCGATAAACTCATCTTT

J gene: TRDJ1
V gene: TRDV1
D gene: NA
clone size: few
CDR3 protein: CALGERSLSAEYTDKLIF
CDR3 DNA: TGTGCTCTTGGGGAACGTTCACTCAGCGCCGAGTACACCGATAAACTCATCTTT

J gene: TRDJ1
V gene: TRDV1
D gene: TRDD3
clone size: few
CDR3 protein: CALGDPSGGFGWGNPSSDKLIF
CDR3 DNA: TGTGCTCTTGGGGATCCCTCCGGTGGCTTCGGCTGGGGGAACCCTAGCTCCGATAAACTCATCTTT

J gene: TRDJ1
V gene: TRDV1
D gene: NA
clone size: NA
CDR3 protein: CALGDGSFRTGKLIF
CDR3 DNA: TGTGCTCTTGGGGATGGGTCCTTCCGAACCGGTAAACTCATCTTT

J gene: TRDJ1
V gene: TRDV1
D gene: TRDD3
clone size: NA
CDR3 protein: CALGDVPPSSGGYPYTDKLIF
CDR3 DNA: TGTGCTCTTGGGGATGTTCCCCCTTCGTCTGGGGGATACCCGTACACCGATAAACTCATCTTT

J gene: TRDJ1
V gene: TRDV1
D gene: TRDD3
clone size: NA
CDR3 protein: CALGERPLRDGGYIPYTDKLIF
CDR3 DNA: TGTGCTCTTGGGGAACGTCCCCTACGTGATGGGGGATACATTCCGTACACCGATAAACTCATCTTT

J gene: TRDJ1
V gene: TRDV3
D gene: TRDD2
clone size: NA
CDR3 protein: CAPSPFLPGDKLIF
CDR3 DNA: TGTGCCCCGAGTCCCTTCCTACCGGGGGATAAACTCATCTTT

J gene: TRDJ1
V gene: TRDV1
D gene: NA
clone size: NA
CDR3 protein: CALGEMPSPLGYRGDKLIF
CDR3 DNA: TGTGCTCTTGGGGAAATGCCTTCCCCACTCGGATACCGGGGCGATAAACTCATCTTT

J gene: TRDJ1
V gene: TRDV1
D gene: TRDD3
clone size: few
CDR3 protein: CALGEPIGIPHTNKLIF
CDR3 DNA: TGTGCTCTAGGGGAACCTATTGGGATACCTCACACCAATAAACTCATCTTT

J gene: TRDJ1
V gene: TRDV1
D gene: TRDD3
clone size: few
CDR3 protein: CALGPPPLPPLLLGDTPTYTDKLIF
CDR3 DNA: TGTGCTCTTGGGCCACCCCCGCTTCCTCCTCTTTTACTGGGGGATACGCCCACGTACACCGATAAACTCATCTTT

J gene: TRDJ1
V gene: TRDV1
D gene: TRDD3
clone size: NA
CDR3 protein: CALGLFRSVYFSYWGITDKLIF
CDR3 DNA: TGTGCTCTTGGGCTATTTCGGTCCGTGTATTTCTCATACTGGGGGATCACCGATAAACTCATCTTT

J gene: TRDJ1
V gene: TRDV1
D gene: TRDD3
clone size: NA
CDR3 protein: CALGERRTGGYAGIVTDKLIF
CDR3 DNA: TGTGCTCTTGGGGAACGGCGTACTGGGGGATACGCGGGTATTGTCACCGATAAACTCATCTTT

J gene: TRDJ1
V gene: TRDV1
D gene: TRDD3
clone size: NA
CDR3 protein: CALGVDYGGWGILTDKLIF
CDR3 DNA: TGTGCTCTTGGGGTCGACTACGGTGGCTGGGGGATCCTCACCGATAAACTCATCTTT

J gene: TRDJ1
V gene: TRDV1
D gene: TRDD2
clone size: NA
CDR3 protein: CALGKRGPSYLWGDKLIF
CDR3 DNA: TGTGCTCTTGGGAAACGAGGACCTTCCTACCTGTGGGGGGATAAACTCATCTTT

J gene: TRDJ1
V gene: TRDV1
D gene: TRDD3
clone size: few
CDR3 protein: CALGGLLQLGDRNDKLIF
CDR3 DNA: TGTGCTCTTGGGGGCCTACTTCAGCTGGGGGATAGGAACGATAAACTCATCTTT

J gene: TRDJ1
V gene: TRDV1
D gene: TRDD3
clone size: few
CDR3 protein: CALGETFFDGIQYSRQIDTDKLIF
CDR3 DNA: TGTGCTCTTGGGGAAACCTTCTTCGACGGGATACAATATTCACGTCAGATTGACACCGATAAACTCATCTTT

J gene: TRDJ1
V gene: TRDV1
D gene: TRDD3
clone size: few
CDR3 protein: CALGEPWGTGGPKSPTDRGLIF
CDR3 DNA: TGTGCTCTTGGGGAACCCTGGGGGACAGGGGGCCCAAAGAGCCCGACCGATAGGGGACTCATCTTT

J gene: TRDJ1
V gene: TRDV1
D gene: TRDD3
clone size: NA
CDR3 protein: CALFLRSWGMKYTDKLIF
CDR3 DNA: TGTGCTCTTTTTCTACGGAGCTGGGGGATGAAGTACACCGATAAACTCATCTTT

J gene: TRDJ1
V gene: TRDV1
D gene: NA
clone size: NA
CDR3 protein: CALGEEVPYVGDAAYTDKLIF
CDR3 DNA: TGTGCTCTTGGGGAAGAAGTGCCCTACGTTGGGGATGCCGCGTACACCGATAAACTCATCTTT

J gene: TRDJ1
V gene: TRDV1
D gene: TRDD2
clone size: NA
CDR3 protein: CALGDGLPSWGLKDGYTDKLIF
CDR3 DNA: TGTGCTCTTGGGGATGGCCTTCCTTCGTGGGGACTCAAGGACGGGTACACCGATAAACTCATCTTT

J gene: TRDJ1
V gene: TRDV1
D gene: NA
clone size: NA
CDR3 protein: CALGPLRVEGNYTDKLIF
CDR3 DNA: TGTGCTCTTGGCCCCTTACGAGTCGAGGGGAACTACACCGATAAACTCATCTTT

J gene: TRDJ1
V gene: TRDV1
D gene: TRDD3
clone size: NA
CDR3 protein: CALGRRVGGYTDKLIF
CDR3 DNA: TGTGCTCTTGGGCGAAGGGTCGGGGGATACACCGATAAACTCATCTTT